This passage covers 10 T cell receptor beta chains from one sample sequenced in a study of cytomegalovirus exposure and HLA in healthy donors. With 60 Vbeta and 13 Jbeta primers, the PCR was carried out. Using immunoSEQ multiplex PCR, the repertoire was profiled, and TCRdb retains in-frame clones only, with some absent. The sample has some 110,000 clones, roughly three fifths seen once. The specimen was PBMCs. The receptors were gathered from a young man in good health and CMV-seronegative.

In nucleotides, the CDR3 is TGTGCCTGGAGTCTTCCGGGGGGGATCCAGCTCTCAGAGACCCAGTACTTC. Amino acid sequence: CAWSLPGGIQLSETQYF. The chain links TRBV30 to TRBJ2-5, with 8 bases identical to TRBD2. Unmatched junction bases numbered 15, after V lost 2 bases and J lost 4 bases. CDR3 length: 17 amino acids. Germline CDR1 and CDR2: GTSNPN and SVGIG (reference sequence). Together with reference TRBV30 and TRBJ2-5, the CDR3 gives the full variable domain: SQTIHQWPATLVQPVGSPLSLECTVEGTSNPNLYWYRQAAGRGLQLLFYSVGIGQISSEVPQNLSASRPQDRQFILSSKKLLLSDSGFYLCAWSLPGGIQLSETQYFGPGTRLLVL.

The rearrangement uses TRBV30 and TRBJ1-3; 7 bases fit TRBD1. Germline loops: CDR1 GTSNPN, CDR2 SVGIG (reference sequence). V lost 0 bases to trimming and J lost 2 bases; unmatched junction nucleotides: 4. CDR3 length equals 15 residues. The CDR3 region has the DNA TGTGCCTGGAGTGTACAGGGGTCCCCTGGAAACACCATATATTTT. Translation: CAWSVQGSPGNTIYF.

The CDR3, as DNA: TGCAGCGTAGAGGAGTCCTACGAGCAGTACTTC. Amino acid sequence: CSVEESYEQYF. The rearrangement joins TRBV29-1 to TRBJ2-7; D call uncertain. Trimming took off 6 bases at V and 1 base at J, with 7 bases between the two ends. This CDR3 spans 11 amino acids. CDR1 SQVTM and CDR2 ANQGSEA come from the germline V gene.

The chain combines TRBV14 with TRBJ1-3, with 8 bases aligning to TRBD1. This CDR3 has 17 amino acids. Germline V gene lookup returns CDR1 SGHDN and CDR2 FVKESK. Losses at the gene ends were 4 bases for V and 0 bases for J; bases not matched to a gene: 8. DNA for the CDR3: TGTGCCAGCAGCCCTTCATGGGGACAGGCCTCTGGAAACACCATATATTTT. Its protein is CASSPSWGQASGNTIYF.

This sequence joins TRBV5-6 and TRBJ2-3, with a tentative D call TRBD2 (6 bases). Trimming left V 5 bases short and J 5 bases short, with 18 bases between. Germline CDR1 and CDR2: SGHDT and YYEEEE. CDR3 length equals 15 residues. The CDR3 DNA sequence: TGTGCCAGCAGTCCCCCCGGGAGACCGAAAGATACGCAGTATTTT. Amino acids: CASSPPGRPKDTQYF.

The rearrangement joins TRBV6-5 to TRBJ1-3, with D possibly being TRBD1 (6 bases). V dropped 6 bases and J dropped 4 bases, with 13 bases sitting between them. This CDR3 contains 14 residues. Germline-derived CDR1 and CDR2 are MNHEY and SVGAGI. The CDR3: CASSRPGEGNTIYF. The CDR3 DNA is TGTGCCAGCAGCCGACCAGGGGAGGGAAACACCATATATTTT.

Concerning this clone itself: The DNA is omitted, as the CDR3 cannot be located on it reliably, and the CDR3 follows TCRdb's listing. The V and J genes are TRBV30 and TRBJ2-3; the D call of TRBD1 is as the table states it, not checked on the DNA. The CDR3 length equals 11 residues, ends included. CDR1 is GTSNPN and CDR2 is SVGIG in the germline V gene (reference sequence). CDR3 protein: CAWSVGQGSYF.

The chain carries TRBV19 and TRBJ1-2; D is unresolved. The CDR3 is made up of 12 amino acids. The V gene lost 5 bases and the J gene lost 1 base, with 5 bases spanning the gap. Germline CDR1 is LNHDA and CDR2 is SQIVND (reference sequence). CDR3 loop: CASSESNYGYTF. CDR3 bases: TGTGCCAGTAGTGAGAGTAACTATGGCTACACCTTC.

The genes are TRBV19 and TRBJ1-5; TRBD1 is a possible D gene (5 bases). The V and J ends lost 2 bases and 1 base respectively, with 9 bases between them. The CDR3 runs 15 residues. Germline loops: CDR1 LNHDA, CDR2 SQIVND (reference sequence). CDR3 residues: CASSIRGWSNQPQHF. The CDR3 DNA reads TGTGCCAGTAGTATACGGGGGTGGAGCAATCAGCCCCAGCATTTT. The whole variable domain, remainder taken from reference TRBV19 and TRBJ1-5, is DGGITQSPKYLFRKEGQNVTLSCEQNLNHDAMYWYRQDPGQGLRLIYYSQIVNDFQKGDIAEGYSVSREKKESFPLTVTSAQKNPTAFYLCASSIRGWSNQPQHFGDGTRLSIL.

The V and J genes are TRBV15 and TRBJ1-1; 10 positions agree with TRBD1. After removal of 1 base from V and 3 bases from J, the junction contained 2 bases not matched to a gene. Germline loops: CDR1 LNHNV, CDR2 YYDKDF (reference sequence). This CDR3 contains 15 residues. CDR3 region: CATSRVGQGDTEAFF. CDR3 in DNA: TGTGCCACCAGCAGAGTAGGACAGGGGGACACTGAAGCTTTCTTT. Supplemented by reference TRBV15 and TRBJ1-1, the full variable domain reads DAMVIQNPRYQVTQFGKPVTLSCSQTLNHNVMYWYQQKSSQAPKLLFHYYDKDFNNEADTPDNFQSRRPNTSFCFLDIRSPGLGDTAMYLCATSRVGQGDTEAFFGQGTRLTVV.